Sequencing of this T cell receptor (beta chain) was carried out in a study of blood T cell repertoires in COVID-19. The wider study: Samples representing acute and convalescent COVID-19 were sourced from the United States, Italy and Spain.

TCRdb's table, derived via immunoSEQ multiplex PCR, lists solely in-frame clones and lacks some. This table holds about 270,000 clones, around 80% found once. Trimming shortened V by 3 bases and J by 7 bases, and 12 bases separated the two germline ends. CDR3 length: 14 amino acids. In germline, CDR1 is LNHDA, CDR2 SQIVND (reference sequence). The clonotype was recovered from a man older than 75 with acute or convalescent COVID-19. The chain links TRBV19 to TRBJ2-2; D is possibly TRBD2 (5 bases). What was sequenced was peripheral blood. DNA for the CDR3: TGTGCCAGTAGTATTTCCGGGATGGGCGGGGAGCTGTTTTTT. Amino acids: CASSISGMGGELFF.